At least ten counts were recorded for the clone carrying this T cell receptor (beta chain). These data belong to a study of HIV-infected patients and healthy controls. cDNA was made from roughly 500 ng RNA using alpha and beta constant primers. Using multiplexing indices, alpha and beta chain libraries were generated apart by chain-specific third strand synthesis. Each cDNA molecule was barcoded, and a single primer pair amplified each chain. Each molecule carried a 12-nucleotide identifier made of two joined random hexamers added before amplification. TCRdb processed the 5' RACE reads anew with MiXCR; each CDR3 protein has one entry. Among approximately 16,000 distinct CDR3 sequences listed, 9% to 9.5% were seen once. Whole blood was used without fractionation, so all unsorted peripheral T cells were included. This CDR3 region has 16 residues. CDR1 and CDR2 (germline): DFQATT, SNEGSKA (reference sequence). The V end lost 0 bases, the J end lost 8 bases, and 21 bases lay between the germline ends.

This chain links TRBV20-1 with TRBJ2-3; no clear D gene. The receptor was derived from an adult in good health. The sequenced sample consisted of blood. The CDR3 sequence: CSARDLIRAPMGTQYF. CDR3 nucleotides: TGCAGTGCTAGAGATCTGATACGGGCACCCATGGGTACGCAGTATTTT.